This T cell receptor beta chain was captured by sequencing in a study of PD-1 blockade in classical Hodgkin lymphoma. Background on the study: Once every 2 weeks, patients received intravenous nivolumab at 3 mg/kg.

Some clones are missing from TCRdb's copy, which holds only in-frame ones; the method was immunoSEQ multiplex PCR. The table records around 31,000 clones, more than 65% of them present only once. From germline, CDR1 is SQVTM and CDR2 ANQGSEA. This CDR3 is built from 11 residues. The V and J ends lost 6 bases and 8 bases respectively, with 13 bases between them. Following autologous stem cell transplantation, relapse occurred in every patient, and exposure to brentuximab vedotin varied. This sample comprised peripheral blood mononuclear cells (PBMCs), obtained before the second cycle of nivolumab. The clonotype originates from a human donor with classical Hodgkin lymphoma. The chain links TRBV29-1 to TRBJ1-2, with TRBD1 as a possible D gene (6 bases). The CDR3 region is CSVGEGGGYTF. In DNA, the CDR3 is TGCAGCGTCGGTGAGGGGGGAGGCTACACCTTC.